Described below is a single TCR beta chain sequence and its context. The CDR3 contains 14 residues. V lost 6 bases, J lost 3 bases, and 7 bases stayed unmatched. CDR1 and CDR2 (germline): LNHDA, SQIVND (reference sequence). These data come from a study of blood T cell repertoires in COVID-19. For the study at large: Whether acute or convalescent, the COVID-19 samples came from the United States, Italy and Spain. PBMCs, B-cell-depleted T cells, or T cells provided the cDNA or gDNA that made up the material.

In the original workflow: Reference gene primer amplification yielded estimated nucleated cell counts. Using immunoSEQ multiplex PCR, the repertoire was profiled, and TCRdb retains in-frame clones only, with some absent. V and J calls and clone size are as listed in that table; D and trimming were resolved from the DNA. Of roughly 500,000 clones in the sample, approximately 83% were seen once. This TCR came from a human donor in a cohort sampled during active COVID-19. The rearrangement links TRBV19 to TRBJ1-1; TRBD1 aligns across 7 bases. What was sequenced was peripheral blood. CDR3 DNA: TGTGCCAGTAGGGAACAGGGGATTGACACTGAAGCTTTCTTT. As protein: CASREQGIDTEAFF.